What follows describes a single T cell receptor beta chain. The antigen is unknown. This entry is derived from a study of siplizumab effects on memory and regulatory T cells. The germline V gene encodes CDR1 SGHAT and CDR2 FQNNGV. Deletions cut 8 bases from V and 4 bases from J, with 8 bases between. This CDR3 is built from 11 residues. Assay: immunoSEQ multiplex PCR; the TCRdb copy retains only in-frame clones and omits some. The data contain over 60,000 clones, about 90% of them singletons. General observations from the study: The mean Treg-derived percentage of mappable alloreactive CD4+ clones was about 70% with siplizumab compared with about 27% in controls. Memory cells that were CD4+ and unstimulated gave rise to alloreactive sequences, which siplizumab significantly reduced. Naive T cells appeared more diverse than memory cells and seemed to be major alloresponse contributors.

The chain recombines TRBV11-2 with TRBJ2-5; no definite D call. The sample consisted of CD8+ T cells sorted from blood. The clonotype originates from a human donor in good health. CDR3 protein: CASAWGETQYF. The CDR3 DNA reads as TGTGCCAGCGCTTGGGGAGAGACCCAGTACTTC.